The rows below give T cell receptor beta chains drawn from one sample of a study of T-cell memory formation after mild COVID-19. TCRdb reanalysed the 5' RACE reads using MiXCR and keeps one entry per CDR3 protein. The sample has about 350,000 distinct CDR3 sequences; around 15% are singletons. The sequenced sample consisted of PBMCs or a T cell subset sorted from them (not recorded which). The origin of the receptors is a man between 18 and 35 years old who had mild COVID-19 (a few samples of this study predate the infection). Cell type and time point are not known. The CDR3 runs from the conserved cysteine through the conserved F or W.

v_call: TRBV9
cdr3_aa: CASSQWSTDTQYF

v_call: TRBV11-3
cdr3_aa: CASSLVLADTGELFF

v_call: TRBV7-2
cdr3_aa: CASSSSLLGGIYEQYF

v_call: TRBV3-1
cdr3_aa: CASSQDLQRGDTGELFF

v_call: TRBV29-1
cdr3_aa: CSVRRYGGGYTF

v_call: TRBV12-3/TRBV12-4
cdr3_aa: CASSLKAGGPRGEQFF

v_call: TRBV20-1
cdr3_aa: CSARDPGRRRKDAGYTF

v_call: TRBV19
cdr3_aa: CASRPGSSYNSPLHF

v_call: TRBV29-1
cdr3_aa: CSVSSGGAEETQYF

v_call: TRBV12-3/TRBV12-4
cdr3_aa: CASSLSWGGSKQQYF

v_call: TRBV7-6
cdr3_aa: CASSLGFRGSGANVLTF

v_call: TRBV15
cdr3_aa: CATSRDIGNEQFF

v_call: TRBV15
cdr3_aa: CATSRPGNGELFF

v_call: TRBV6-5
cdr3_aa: CASTTVGEHGYTF

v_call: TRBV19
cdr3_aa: CASSIDRRGGGYTF

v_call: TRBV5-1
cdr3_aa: CASSLSSANEKLFF

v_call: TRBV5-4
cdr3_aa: CASSPPAGSGYEQFF

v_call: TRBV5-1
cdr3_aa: CASSLGSTKNIQYF

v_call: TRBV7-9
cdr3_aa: CASSPLSYEQCF

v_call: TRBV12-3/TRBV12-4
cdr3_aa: CASTNPQAYDETQYF

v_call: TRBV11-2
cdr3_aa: CAGGTSGGRQETQYF

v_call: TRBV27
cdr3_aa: CASSPRQERLNSPLHF

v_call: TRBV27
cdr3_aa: CASSFSFRGNQPQHF

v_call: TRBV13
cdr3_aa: CASSSTPNTEAFF